The 8 T cell receptor beta chains presented below share a single source sample, sequenced in a study of T cells in localized non-small cell lung cancer. The data were produced by immunoSEQ multiplex PCR, yet TCRdb's version contains in-frame clones alone and is incomplete. The repertoire has over 30,000 clones, 88% of them found once; the top ten carry less than 3%. The sequencing used peripheral blood, collected before any cancer treatment. These receptors originate from a woman aged 40-69 years with stage I lung adenocarcinoma.

This chain links TRBV1 with TRBJ2-7; TRBD2 was called by the table and not checked on the DNA. TRBV1 is a pseudogene locus. CDR3 length: 17 residues. CDR3 nucleotides: TGCACCAGCAGCCAATTAGCGGGAATAGCCTTCTCCTACGAGCAGTACTTC. It codes for CTSSQLAGIAFSYEQYF.

The CDR3 reads CASSLGGAGYNEQFF. The CDR3 DNA follows: TGCGCCAGCAGCTTGGGCGGGGCGGGTTACAATGAGCAGTTCTTC. This chain joins TRBV5-1 and TRBJ2-1; D might be TRBD2 (6 bases). This CDR3 region has 15 residues. Germline CDR1 reads SGHRS; CDR2 reads YFSETQ. V lost 0 bases and J 4 bases, leaving 11 bases between the germline ends.

The chain recombines TRBV19 with TRBJ2-3; 11 bases map to TRBD2. Per the germline V gene, CDR1 is LNHDA and CDR2 is SQIVND (reference sequence). J gave up 0 bases and V 5 bases, and 10 bases lay outside the gene matches. The CDR3 length is 18 residues. The CDR3 DNA reads as TGTGCCAGTAGTGCTCTAGCGGGAGGCGCTCCCAGCACAGATACGCAGTATTTT. Its protein is CASSALAGGAPSTDTQYF.

This chain joins TRBV5-6 and TRBJ2-4; 10 nucleotides match TRBD1. Germline-derived CDR1 and CDR2 are SGHDT and YYEEEE. This CDR3 comprises 15 residues. With 4 bases clipped from V and 7 bases from J, the junction kept 8 bases outside the gene matches. The CDR3 region is CASSLWTGGHNIQYF. CDR3 bases: TGTGCCAGCAGCCTATGGACAGGGGGTCACAACATTCAGTACTTC.

The chain employs TRBV19 and TRBJ2-7, with TRBD2 matching over 8 bases. CDR3 size: 15 residues. With V trimmed by 5 bases and J by 3 bases, 9 bases remained unmatched. CDR1 is LNHDA, CDR2 SQIVND, per germline (reference sequence). For the CDR3, the DNA is TGTGCCAGTAGTCCGACCGGGACTAGGTACTACGAGCAGTACTTC. It translates to CASSPTGTRYYEQYF. The whole variable domain, filled in from reference TRBV19 and TRBJ2-7, reads DGGITQSPKYLFRKEGQNVTLSCEQNLNHDAMYWYRQDPGQGLRLIYYSQIVNDFQKGDIAEGYSVSREKKESFPLTVTSAQKNPTAFYLCASSPTGTRYYEQYFGPGTRLTVT.

This sequence joins TRBV7-9 and TRBJ2-3; 14 bases match TRBD2. J gave up 4 bases and V 4 bases, and 7 bases lay outside the gene matches. Germline V gives CDR1 SEHNR, CDR2 FQNEAQ (reference sequence). The CDR3 has 17 amino acids. The CDR3 sequence: CASSSSLGLAGADTQYF. In DNA form, the CDR3 reads TGTGCCAGCAGCTCCAGCCTGGGACTAGCGGGAGCAGATACGCAGTATTTT.

CDR3 loop: CAISEFRGANEKLFF. The CDR3 DNA is TGTGCCATCAGTGAGTTTCGGGGGGCTAATGAAAAACTGTTTTTT. This chain connects TRBV10-3 to TRBJ1-4; tentative D call: TRBD1 (5 bases). Germline V gives CDR1 ENHRY, CDR2 SYGVKD. The CDR3 runs to 15 residues. The V gene lost 1 base and the J gene lost 3 bases, with 9 bases spanning the gap.

The chain recombines TRBV2 with TRBJ2-7; 7 nucleotides match TRBD1. The V segment lost 7 bases and the J segment 4 bases; nucleotides outside the gene matches: 10. The germline V gene has CDR1 SNHLY and CDR2 FYNNEI. This CDR3 is built from 14 residues. The CDR3: CASTVQGTSYEQYF. DNA for the CDR3: TGTGCCAGCACGGTACAGGGGACGTCATACGAGCAGTACTTC.